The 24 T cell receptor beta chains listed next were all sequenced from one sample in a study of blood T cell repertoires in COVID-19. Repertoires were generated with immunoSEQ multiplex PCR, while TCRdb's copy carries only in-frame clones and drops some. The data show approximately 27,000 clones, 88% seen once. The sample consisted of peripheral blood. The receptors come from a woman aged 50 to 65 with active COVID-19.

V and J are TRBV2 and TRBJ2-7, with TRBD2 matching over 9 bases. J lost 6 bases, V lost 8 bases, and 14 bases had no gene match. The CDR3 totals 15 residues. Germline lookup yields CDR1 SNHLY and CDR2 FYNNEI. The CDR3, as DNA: TGTGCCAGCGACGAGGCCCCAGCGGGAGGAGGCGAGCAGTACTTC. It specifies CASDEAPAGGGEQYF. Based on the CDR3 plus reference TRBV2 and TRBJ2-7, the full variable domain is EPEVTQTPSHQVTQMGQEVILRCVPISNHLYFYWYRQILGQKVEFLVSFYNNEISEKSEIFDDQFSVERPDGSNFTLKIRSTKLEDSAMYFCASDEAPAGGGEQYFGPGTRLTVT.

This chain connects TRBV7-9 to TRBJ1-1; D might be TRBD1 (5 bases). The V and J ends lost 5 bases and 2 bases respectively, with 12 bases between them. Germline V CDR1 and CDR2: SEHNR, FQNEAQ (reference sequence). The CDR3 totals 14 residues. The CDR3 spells CASSLGGSNTEAFF. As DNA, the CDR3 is TGTGCCAGCAGCCTCGGGGGATCTAACACTGAAGCTTTCTTT.

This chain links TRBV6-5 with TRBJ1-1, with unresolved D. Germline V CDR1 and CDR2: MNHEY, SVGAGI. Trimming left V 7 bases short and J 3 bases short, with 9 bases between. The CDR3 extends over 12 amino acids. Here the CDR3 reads CASTPGDTEAFF. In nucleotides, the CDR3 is TGTGCCAGCACCCCAGGCGACACTGAAGCTTTCTTT.

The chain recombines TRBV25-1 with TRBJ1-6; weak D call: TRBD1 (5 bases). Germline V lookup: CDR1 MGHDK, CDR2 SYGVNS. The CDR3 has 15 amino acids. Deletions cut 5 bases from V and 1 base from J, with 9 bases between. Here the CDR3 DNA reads TGTGCCAGCAGTCCTCCAGGGTCCTATAATTCACCCCTCCACTTT. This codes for CASSPPGSYNSPLHF.

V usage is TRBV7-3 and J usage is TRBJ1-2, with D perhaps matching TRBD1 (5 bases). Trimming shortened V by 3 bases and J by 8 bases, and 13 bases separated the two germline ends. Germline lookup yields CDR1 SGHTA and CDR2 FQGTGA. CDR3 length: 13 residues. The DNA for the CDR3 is TGTGCCAGCAGCTTTACCCAGGGTCAAGGCTACACCTTC. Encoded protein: CASSFTQGQGYTF. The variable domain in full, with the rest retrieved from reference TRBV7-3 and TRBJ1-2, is GAGVSQTPSNKVTEKGKYVELRCDPISGHTALYWYRQSLGQGPEFLIYFQGTGAADDSGLPNDRFFAVRPEGSVSTLKIQRTERGDSAVYLCASSFTQGQGYTFGSGTRLTVV.

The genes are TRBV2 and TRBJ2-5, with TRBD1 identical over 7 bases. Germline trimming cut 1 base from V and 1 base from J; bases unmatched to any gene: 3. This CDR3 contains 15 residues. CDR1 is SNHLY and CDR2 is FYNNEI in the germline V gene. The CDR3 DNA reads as TGTGCCAGCAGTGAAGTCTGGGACAGCCAAGAGACCCAGTACTTC. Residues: CASSEVWDSQETQYF.

This CDR3 reads CASSQAAGGRNEQYF. DNA of the CDR3: TGTGCCAGCAGCCAAGCTGCCGGGGGGCGAAACGAGCAGTACTTC. The rearrangement uses TRBV3-1 (or the pseudogene TRBV3-2) and TRBJ2-7, with D possibly TRBD2 on 7 matching bases. Germline V lookup: CDR1 LGHDT, CDR2 YNNKEL (reference sequence). V dropped 1 base and J dropped 5 bases, with 15 bases sitting between them. The CDR3 is 15 residues long.

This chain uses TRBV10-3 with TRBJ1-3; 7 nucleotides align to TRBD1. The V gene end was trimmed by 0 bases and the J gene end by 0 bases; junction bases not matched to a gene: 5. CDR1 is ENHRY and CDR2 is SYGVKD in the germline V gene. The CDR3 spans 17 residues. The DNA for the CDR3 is TGTGCCATCAGTGAGTCGAGGGGACAGTCCTCTGGAAACACCATATATTTT. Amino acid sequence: CAISESRGQSSGNTIYF.

The CDR3 sequence is CASSFVDRAEDTGELFF. CDR3 DNA sequence: TGCGCCAGCAGCTTCGTGGACAGGGCCGAGGACACCGGGGAGCTGTTTTTT. The rearrangement links TRBV5-1 to TRBJ2-2; 8 nucleotides align to TRBD1. The trim removed 2 bases at V and 3 bases at J, leaving 9 bases unmatched. Germline lookup yields CDR1 SGHRS and CDR2 YFSETQ. CDR3 length: 17 residues.

The DNA of the CDR3 is TGTGCCAGCAGCGTAGCATTCACCGGGGAGCTGTTTTTT. Translated: CASSVAFTGELFF. The J gene is TRBJ2-2, the V gene TRBV9, with D uncertain. Germline assignment: CDR1 SGDLS and CDR2 YYNGEE. The CDR3 runs to 13 residues. Trimming pared 0 bases from V and 4 bases from J, leaving 4 bases between.

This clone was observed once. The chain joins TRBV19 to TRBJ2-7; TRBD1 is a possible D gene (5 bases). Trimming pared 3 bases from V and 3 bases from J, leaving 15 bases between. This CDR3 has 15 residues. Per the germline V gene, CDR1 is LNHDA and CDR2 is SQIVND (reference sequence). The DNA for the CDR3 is TGTGCCAGTAGTATTGGTCAGGGCCTAAACTACGAGCAGTACTTC. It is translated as CASSIGQGLNYEQYF.

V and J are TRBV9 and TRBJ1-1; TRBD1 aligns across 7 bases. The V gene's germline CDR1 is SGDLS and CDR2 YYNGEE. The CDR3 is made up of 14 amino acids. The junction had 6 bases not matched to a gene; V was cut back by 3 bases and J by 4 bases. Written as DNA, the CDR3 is TGTGCCAGCAGCGAGGGGAACAGGGGCACTGAAGCTTTCTTT. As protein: CASSEGNRGTEAFF. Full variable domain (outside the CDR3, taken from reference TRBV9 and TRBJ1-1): DSGVTQTPKHLITATGQRVTLRCSPRSGDLSVYWYQQSLDQGLQFLIQYYNGEERAKGNILERFSAQQFPDLHSELNLSSLELGDSALYFCASSEGNRGTEAFFGQGTRLTVV.

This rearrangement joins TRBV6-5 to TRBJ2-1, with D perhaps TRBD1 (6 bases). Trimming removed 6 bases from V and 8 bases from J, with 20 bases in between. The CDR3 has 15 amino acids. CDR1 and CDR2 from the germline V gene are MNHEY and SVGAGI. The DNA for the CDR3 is TGTGCCAGCAGAGTCGGACAGCCGGTGAATCATGAGCAGTTCTTC. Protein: CASRVGQPVNHEQFF.

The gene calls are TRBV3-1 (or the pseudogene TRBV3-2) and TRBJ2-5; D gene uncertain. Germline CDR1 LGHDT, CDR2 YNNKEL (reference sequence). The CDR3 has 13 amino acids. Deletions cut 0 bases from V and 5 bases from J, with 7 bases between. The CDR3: CASSQEFRETQYF. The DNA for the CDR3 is TGTGCCAGCAGCCAAGAATTCAGGGAGACCCAGTACTTC.

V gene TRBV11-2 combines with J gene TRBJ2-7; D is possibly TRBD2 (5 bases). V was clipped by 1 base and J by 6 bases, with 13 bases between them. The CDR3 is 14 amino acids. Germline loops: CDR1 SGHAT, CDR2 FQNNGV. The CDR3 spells CASSLVRHEGEQYF. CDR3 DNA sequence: TGTGCCAGCAGCTTAGTTCGGCACGAGGGCGAGCAGTACTTC.

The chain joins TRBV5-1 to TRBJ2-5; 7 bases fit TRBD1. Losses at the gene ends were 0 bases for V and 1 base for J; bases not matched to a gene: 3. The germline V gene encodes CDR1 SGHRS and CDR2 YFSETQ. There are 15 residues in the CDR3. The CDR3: CASSLDRGSQETQYF. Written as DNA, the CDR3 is TGCGCCAGCAGCTTGGACAGGGGTTCCCAAGAGACCCAGTACTTC.

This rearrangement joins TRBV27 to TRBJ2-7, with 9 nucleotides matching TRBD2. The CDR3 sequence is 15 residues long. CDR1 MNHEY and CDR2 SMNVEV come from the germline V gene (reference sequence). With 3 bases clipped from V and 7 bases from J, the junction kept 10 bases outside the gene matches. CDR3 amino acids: CASSFSLAGTREQYF. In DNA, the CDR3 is TGTGCCAGCAGTTTTTCACTAGCGGGTACCCGAGAGCAGTACTTC.

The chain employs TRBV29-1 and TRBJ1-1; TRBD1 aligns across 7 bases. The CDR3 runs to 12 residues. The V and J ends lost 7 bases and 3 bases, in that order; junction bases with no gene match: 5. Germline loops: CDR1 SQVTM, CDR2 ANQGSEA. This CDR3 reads CSGRDSYTEAFF. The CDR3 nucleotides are TGCAGCGGGCGGGACAGCTACACTGAAGCTTTCTTT.

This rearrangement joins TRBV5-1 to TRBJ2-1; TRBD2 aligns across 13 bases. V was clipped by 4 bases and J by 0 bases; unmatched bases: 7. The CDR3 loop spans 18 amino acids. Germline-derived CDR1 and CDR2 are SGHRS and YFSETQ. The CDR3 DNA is TGCGCCAGCAGCAGCGGGACTAGCGGGATATTCTCCTACAATGAGCAGTTCTTC. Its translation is CASSSGTSGIFSYNEQFF.

The CDR3 DNA reads TGCGCCAGCAGACTACCCGGGACAGAGGCTGAAGCTTTCTTT. This encodes CASRLPGTEAEAFF. The chain links TRBV10-2 to TRBJ1-1; 7 positions match TRBD1. The V gene end was trimmed by 6 bases and the J gene end by 6 bases; junction bases not matched to a gene: 10. The CDR3 contains 14 residues. Looked up from germline, CDR1 is WSHSY and CDR2 is SAAADI.

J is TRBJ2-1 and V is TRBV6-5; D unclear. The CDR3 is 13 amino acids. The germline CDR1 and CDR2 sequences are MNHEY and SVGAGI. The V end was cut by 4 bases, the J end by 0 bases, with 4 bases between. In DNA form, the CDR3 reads TGTGCCAGCAGTTCCTTCTCCTACAATGAGCAGTTCTTC. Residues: CASSSFSYNEQFF.

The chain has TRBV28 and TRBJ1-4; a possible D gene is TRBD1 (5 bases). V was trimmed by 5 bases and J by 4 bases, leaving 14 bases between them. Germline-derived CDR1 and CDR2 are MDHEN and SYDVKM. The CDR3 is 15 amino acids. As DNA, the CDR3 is TGTGCCAGCAGTAAGGCGGCAGGGAATAATGAAAAACTGTTTTTT. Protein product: CASSKAAGNNEKLFF.

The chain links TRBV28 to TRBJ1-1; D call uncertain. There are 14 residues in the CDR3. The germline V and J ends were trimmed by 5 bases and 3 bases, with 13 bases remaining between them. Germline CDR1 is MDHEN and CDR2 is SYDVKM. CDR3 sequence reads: CASSVPRGYTEAFF. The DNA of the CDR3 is TGTGCCAGCAGTGTCCCCCGGGGTTACACTGAAGCTTTCTTT. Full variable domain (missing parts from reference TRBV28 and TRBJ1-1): DVKVTQSSRYLVKRTGEKVFLECVQDMDHENMFWYRQDPGLGLRLIYFSYDVKMKEKGDIPEGYSVSREKKERFSLILESASTNQTSMYLCASSVPRGYTEAFFGQGTRLTVV.

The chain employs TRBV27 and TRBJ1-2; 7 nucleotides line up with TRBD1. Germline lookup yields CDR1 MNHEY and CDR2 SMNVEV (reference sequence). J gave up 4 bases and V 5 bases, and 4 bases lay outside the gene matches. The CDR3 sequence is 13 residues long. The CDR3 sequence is CASSMTGSYGYTF. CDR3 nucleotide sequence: TGTGCCAGCAGTATGACAGGGTCCTATGGCTACACCTTC.